A single sample is the source of the 5 T cell receptor beta chains below, sequenced in a study of control samples from healthy donors and cancer patients. TCRdb's copy holds only in-frame clones and misses some; the assay was immunoSEQ multiplex PCR. The sample holds approximately 150,000 clones, approximately 88% seen once. Sequenced input: blood. Receptors were obtained from a man between 25 and 39 years old in good health.

As regards this clone: Other DNA sequences within the sample encode an identical CDR3. The genes are TRBV18 and TRBJ2-3; D remains ambiguous. The CDR3 sequence is 13 residues long. V was trimmed by 0 bases and J by 3 bases, leaving 4 bases between them. Germline values: CDR1 KGHSH, CDR2 LQKENI. CDR3 nucleotide sequence: TGTGCCAGCTCACCACCGGTTACAGATACGCAGTATTTT. Amino acid sequence: CASSPPVTDTQYF.

This clone was detected many times. The chain employs TRBV6-4 and TRBJ2-2; 8 nucleotides line up with TRBD2. The CDR3 loop spans 15 amino acids. In germline, CDR1 is MRHNA, CDR2 SNTAGT. V lost 2 bases and J lost 6; bases outside the gene matches: 5. In nucleotides, the CDR3 is TGTGCCAGCAGTGACGCAGCGGGAGCTGCCGGGGAGCTGTTTTTT. Translation: CASSDAAGAAGELFF.

The rearrangement joins TRBV19 to TRBJ2-7, with a tentative D call TRBD1 (6 bases). V was trimmed by 7 bases and J by 9 bases, leaving 19 bases between them. The CDR3 has 13 amino acids. CDR1 and CDR2 (germline): LNHDA, SQIVND (reference sequence). The CDR3 sequence is CASIDRNMNGQYF. In DNA form, the CDR3 reads TGTGCCAGTATTGACAGGAACATGAACGGGCAGTACTTC.

J is TRBJ1-1 and V is TRBV6-5; D call uncertain. Trimming left V 6 bases short and J 3 bases short, with 17 bases between. The CDR3 extends over 15 amino acids. The V gene's germline CDR1 is MNHEY and CDR2 SVGAGI. CDR3 nucleotides: TGTGCCAGCAGCTACCGGCGGGGAGAATACACTGAAGCTTTCTTT. Translation: CASSYRRGEYTEAFF.

CDR3 sequence: CASSQVVTGGNTGELFF. The CDR3 coding sequence is TGTGCCAGCAGCCAAGTGGTAACAGGTGGGAACACCGGGGAGCTGTTTTTT. This chain links TRBV3-1 (or the pseudogene TRBV3-2) with TRBJ2-2; D perhaps matches TRBD1 (5 bases). Germline CDR1 reads LGHDT; CDR2 reads YNNKEL (reference sequence). V shed 1 base and J shed 1 base, with 13 bases lying between them. The CDR3 runs to 17 residues.